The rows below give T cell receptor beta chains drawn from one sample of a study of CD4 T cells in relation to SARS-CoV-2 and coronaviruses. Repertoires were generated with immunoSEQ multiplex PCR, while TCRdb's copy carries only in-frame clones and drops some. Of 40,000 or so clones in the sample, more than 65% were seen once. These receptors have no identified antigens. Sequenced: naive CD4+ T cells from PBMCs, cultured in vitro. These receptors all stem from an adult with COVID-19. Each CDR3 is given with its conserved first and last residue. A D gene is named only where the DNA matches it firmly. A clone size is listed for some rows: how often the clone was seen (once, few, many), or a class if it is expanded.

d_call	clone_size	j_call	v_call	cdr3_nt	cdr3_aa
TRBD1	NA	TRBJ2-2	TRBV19	TGTGCCAGCTCATACACAGGGGTTCCGGTATGGGGCGGGGAGCTGTTTTTT	CASSYTGVPVWGGELFF
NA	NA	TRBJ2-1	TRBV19	TGTGCCAGTGAAAGCGGATACAATGAGCAGTTCTTC	CASESGYNEQFF
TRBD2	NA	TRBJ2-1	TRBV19	TGTGCCAGTAGTCCCGGGACTAGCGACAATGAGCAGTTCTTC	CASSPGTSDNEQFF
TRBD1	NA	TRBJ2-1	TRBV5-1	TGCGCCAGCAGCTTGGCGACAGGGGTCTACAATGAGCAGTTCTTC	CASSLATGVYNEQFF
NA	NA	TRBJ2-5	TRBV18	TGTGCCAGCTCACCCCGGCAGGGAGAGACCCAGTACTTC	CASSPRQGETQYF
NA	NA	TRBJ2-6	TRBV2	TGTGCCAGCATATACTCTGGGGCCAACGTCCTGACTTTC	CASIYSGANVLTF
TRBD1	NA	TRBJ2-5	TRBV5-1	TGCGCCAGCAGCTTGGCAGGCAGGGGGATCCAAGAGACCCAGTACTTC	CASSLAGRGIQETQYF
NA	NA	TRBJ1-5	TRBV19	TGTGCCAGTAGTAGAGAGAAAAATCAGCCCCAGCATTTT	CASSREKNQPQHF
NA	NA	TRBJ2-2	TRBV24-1	TGTGCCACCAGTGGACGGGACTCCTACACCGGGGAGCTGTTTTTT	CATSGRDSYTGELFF
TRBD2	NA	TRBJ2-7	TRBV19	TGTGCCAGTCGCTCTAGCGGGAGGTCACTCGAGCAGTACTTC	CASRSSGRSLEQYF
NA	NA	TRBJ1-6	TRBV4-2	TGTGCCAGCAGCCAAGAGGAGAAGACCTATAATTCACCCCTCCACTTT	CASSQEEKTYNSPLHF
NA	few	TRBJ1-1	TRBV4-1	TGCGCCAGCAGCCACGAGTACACTGAAGCTTTCTTT	CASSHEYTEAFF
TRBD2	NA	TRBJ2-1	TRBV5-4	TGTGCCAGCAGCTCCGGGACTAGCGGCGGTTACAATGAGCAGTTCTTC	CASSSGTSGGYNEQFF
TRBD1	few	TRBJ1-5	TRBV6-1	TGTGCCAGCAGTGAAGGGGGACAGGGGGCGGATCCCCAGCATTTT	CASSEGGQGADPQHF
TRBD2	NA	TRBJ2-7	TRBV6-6	TGTGCCAGCAGTTACGGGGGACTAGCGGGAGGTGTGAAGCAGTACTTC	CASSYGGLAGGVKQYF
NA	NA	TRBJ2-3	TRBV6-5	TGTGCCAGCAGTTACGGGACCACAGATACGCAGTATTTT	CASSYGTTDTQYF
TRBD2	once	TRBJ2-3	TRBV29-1	TGCAGCGTTGAAGTCTTCCTAGCGGGAGTATTTACGCAGTATTTT	CSVEVFLAGVFTQYF
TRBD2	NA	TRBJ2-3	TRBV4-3	TGCGCCAGCAGCCAAGATCTAGCGGGAACTAGCACAGATACGCAGTATTTT	CASSQDLAGTSTDTQYF
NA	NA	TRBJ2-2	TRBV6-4	TGTGCCAGCAGTCCTAGGAGCACCGGGGAGCTGTTTTTT	CASSPRSTGELFF
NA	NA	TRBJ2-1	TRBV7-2	TGTGCCAGCAGCTTAGAGTCGGCCGTTTCCTACAATGAGCAGTTCTTC	CASSLESAVSYNEQFF
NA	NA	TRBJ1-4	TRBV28	TGTGCCAGCAGTTTACTAGATGAAAAACTGTTTTTT	CASSLLDEKLFF
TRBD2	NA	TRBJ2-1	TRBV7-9	TGTGCCAGCAGCTTAGCTAGCGGGAGGGATTCCAATGAGCAGTTCTTC	CASSLASGRDSNEQFF
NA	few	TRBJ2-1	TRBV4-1	TGCGCCAGCAGCCAATTAGGGGGACACGCGGTCAATGAGCAGTTCTTC	CASSQLGGHAVNEQFF